These 14 T cell receptor beta chains were all obtained from the same sample, sequenced in a study of blood T cell repertoires in COVID-19. Repertoires were generated with immunoSEQ multiplex PCR, while TCRdb's copy carries only in-frame clones and drops some. The table shows about 220,000 clones, with around 80% occurring only once. Sequencing used peripheral blood. These receptor sequences come from a human donor in a cohort sampled during active COVID-19.

The chain employs TRBV7-8 and TRBJ1-3; D is ambiguous. V dropped 1 base and J dropped 0 bases, with 25 bases sitting between them. Germline V CDR1 and CDR2: SGHVS, FQNEAQ. This CDR3 has 21 residues. CDR3 bases: TGTGCCAGCAGCTTAGACTACCTGCCCGGCCTGGCCGGACTCTCTGGAAACACCATATATTTT. It yields the protein CASSLDYLPGLAGLSGNTIYF.

This clone was detected only once. CDR3 sequence reads: CASSLGLAGETQYF. In DNA form, the CDR3 reads TGTGCCAGCAGCCTGGGACTAGCGGGGGAGACCCAGTACTTC. The chain joins TRBV4-2 to TRBJ2-5; the match to TRBD2 covers 13 bases. Trimming at V came to 4 bases and at J to 5 bases, leaving 1 base not matched to a gene. The CDR3 is made up of 14 amino acids. The germline gives CDR1 LGHNA, CDR2 YNFKEQ.

CDR3 coding DNA: TGTGCCAGCAGTGACTCCGGGAGAGACCAAGAGACCCAGTACTTC. Protein: CASSDSGRDQETQYF. The rearrangement joins TRBV6-4 to TRBJ2-5, with D perhaps TRBD2 (6 bases). Germline V gene lookup returns CDR1 MRHNA and CDR2 SNTAGT. Trimming took 0 bases from V and 0 from J, leaving 8 bases between them. The length of the CDR3 is 15 residues.

This sequence joins TRBV18 and TRBJ2-1; TRBD2 is a possible D gene (6 bases). Germline V gene data show CDR1 as KGHSH and CDR2 as LQKENI. The CDR3 is 16 residues long. V shed 2 bases and J shed 7 bases, with 18 bases lying between them. The CDR3 region is CASSPTKLGGGNEQFF. CDR3 nucleotides: TGTGCCAGCTCACCAACGAAACTGGGGGGTGGGAATGAGCAGTTCTTC.

In this sample, this clone turned up a few times. The rearrangement uses TRBV5-1 and TRBJ2-7; 8 nucleotides match TRBD1. Germline V gene lookup returns CDR1 SGHRS and CDR2 YFSETQ. The ends lost 4 bases at V and 1 base at J; junction bases unmatched: 4. This CDR3 has 14 residues. The CDR3 region is CASSRDRRSYEQYF. The CDR3 DNA reads TGCGCCAGCAGCCGGGACAGGAGGTCCTACGAGCAGTACTTC.

This chain joins TRBV3-1 (or the pseudogene TRBV3-2) and TRBJ2-7; 8 nucleotides match TRBD2. CDR1 is LGHDT, CDR2 YNNKEL, per germline (reference sequence). CDR3 length: 14 residues. J lost 7 bases, V lost 4 bases, and 9 bases had no gene match. DNA of the CDR3: TGTGCCAGCAGCCTCCGAAGCGGGAGCGGGGAGCAGTACTTC. Protein sequence: CASSLRSGSGEQYF.

The chain has TRBV4-3 and TRBJ2-7, with TRBD2 matching 10 bases. V dropped 0 bases and J dropped 5; count of bases not matched to a gene: 4. The CDR3 consists of 15 residues. Germline V gene data show CDR1 as LGHNA and CDR2 as YSLEER. For the CDR3, the DNA is TGCGCCAGCAGCCAAGATTGGACTAGCGGAGACGAGCAGTACTTC. Protein sequence: CASSQDWTSGDEQYF.

The genes are TRBV2 and TRBJ2-7; D ambiguous. The ends were cut back, 1 base at V and 1 base at J, with 11 bases in the middle. CDR1 and CDR2 (germline): SNHLY, FYNNEI. The CDR3 totals 15 residues. The CDR3 nucleotides are TGTGCCAGCAGTGAAGTTGCCGCGACTTCCTACGAGCAGTACTTC. Amino acids: CASSEVAATSYEQYF. Based on the CDR3 plus reference TRBV2 and TRBJ2-7, the full variable domain is EPEVTQTPSHQVTQMGQEVILRCVPISNHLYFYWYRQILGQKVEFLVSFYNNEISEKSEIFDDQFSVERPDGSNFTLKIRSTKLEDSAMYFCASSEVAATSYEQYFGPGTRLTVT.

This clone occurred once. The V and J genes are TRBV9 and TRBJ1-3; 7 bases align to TRBD1. From germline, CDR1 is SGDLS and CDR2 YYNGEE. Trimming at V came to 4 bases and at J to 4 bases, leaving 5 bases not matched to a gene. The CDR3 runs 14 residues. The CDR3 spells CASSFQGGGNTIYF. For the CDR3, the DNA is TGTGCCAGCAGCTTCCAAGGGGGCGGAAACACCATATATTTT. The variable domain in full, with the rest retrieved from reference TRBV9 and TRBJ1-3, is DSGVTQTPKHLITATGQRVTLRCSPRSGDLSVYWYQQSLDQGLQFLIQYYNGEERAKGNILERFSAQQFPDLHSELNLSSLELGDSALYFCASSFQGGGNTIYFGEGSWLTVV.

The genes are TRBV7-2 and TRBJ1-2, with 10 bases lining up with TRBD1. Germline CDR1 and CDR2: SGHTA and FQGNSA. V lost 0 bases and J lost 7; bases outside the gene matches: 11. This CDR3 has 17 residues. CDR3 protein: CASSLARTGTGVGGYTF. In nucleotides, the CDR3 is TGTGCCAGCAGCTTAGCAAGGACCGGGACAGGGGTGGGTGGCTACACCTTC.

This chain links TRBV5-1 with TRBJ2-7; TRBD2 agrees at 13 bases. CDR1 and CDR2 (germline): SGHRS, YFSETQ. The trim removed 4 bases at V and 1 base at J, leaving 8 bases unmatched. This CDR3 spans 17 amino acids. The CDR3 loop is CASSPLAGGTNSYEQYF. The CDR3, as DNA: TGCGCCAGCAGCCCACTAGCGGGGGGGACGAATTCCTACGAGCAGTACTTC.

This clone showed up many times. The V and J genes are TRBV5-1 and TRBJ1-5, with unresolved D. In germline, CDR1 is SGHRS, CDR2 YFSETQ. CDR3 length: 13 amino acids. Between the trimmed V and J ends, which lost 2 bases and 5 bases, there was a span of 8 bases. The CDR3 sequence: CASSLEGYQPQHF. The CDR3 DNA follows: TGCGCCAGCAGCTTAGAGGGTTATCAGCCCCAGCATTTT.

This chain connects TRBV5-1 to TRBJ2-1; 10 bases are shared with TRBD2. The CDR3 has 17 residues. V shed 4 bases, J shed 0 bases, and the junction held 7 bases outside the gene matches. Germline assignment: CDR1 SGHRS and CDR2 YFSETQ. The CDR3, as DNA: TGCGCCAGCAGCCTAAACCCTAGCGGGAGCTCCTACAATGAGCAGTTCTTC. It specifies CASSLNPSGSSYNEQFF.

The V gene is TRBV18, the J gene TRBJ2-3; 7 bases align to TRBD2. The CDR3 length is 16 residues. The germline CDR1 and CDR2 sequences are KGHSH and LQKENI. J lost 2 bases, V lost 0 bases, and 5 bases had no gene match. CDR3 nucleotides: TGTGCCAGCTCACCACCGCGGGGGAGCTCCACAGATACGCAGTATTTT. Its protein is CASSPPRGSSTDTQYF.